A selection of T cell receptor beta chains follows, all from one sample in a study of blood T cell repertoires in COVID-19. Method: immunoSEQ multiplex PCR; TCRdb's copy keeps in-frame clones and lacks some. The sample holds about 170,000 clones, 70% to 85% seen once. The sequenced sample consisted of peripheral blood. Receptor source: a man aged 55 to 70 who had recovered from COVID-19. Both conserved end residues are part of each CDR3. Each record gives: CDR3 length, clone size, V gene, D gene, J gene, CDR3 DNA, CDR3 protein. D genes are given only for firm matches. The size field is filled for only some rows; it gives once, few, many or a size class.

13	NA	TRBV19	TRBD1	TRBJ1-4	TGTGCCACCGCGGGACAGGGTCGCGAAAAACTGTTTTTT	CATAGQGREKLFF
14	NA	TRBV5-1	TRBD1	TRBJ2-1	TGCGCCAGCAGCTTGTTTGACAGGGACAATGAGCAGTTCTTC	CASSLFDRDNEQFF
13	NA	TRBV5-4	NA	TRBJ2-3	TGTGCCAGCAGCTCTCCTGGGGGGGATACGCAGTATTTT	CASSSPGGDTQYF
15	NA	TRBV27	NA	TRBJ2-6	TGTGCCAGCAGTTTGTGGGCGCCTGGGGCCAACGTCCTGACTTTC	CASSLWAPGANVLTF
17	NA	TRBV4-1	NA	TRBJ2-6	TGCGCCAGCAGCCAAGGGGGCACTAATCGTGGGGCCAACGTCCTGACTTTC	CASSQGGTNRGANVLTF
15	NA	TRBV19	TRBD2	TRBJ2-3	TGTGCCAGTAGTATGAAACTAGCGGGGGGAGAGGCGCAGTATTTT	CASSMKLAGGEAQYF
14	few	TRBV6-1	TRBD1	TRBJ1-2	TGTGCCAGCAGTGACAGGGGGTGGAGCTATGGCTACACCTTC	CASSDRGWSYGYTF
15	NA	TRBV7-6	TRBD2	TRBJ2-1	TGTGCCAGCAGCCCAAAGCGGGGGCCTTACAATGAGCAGTTCTTC	CASSPKRGPYNEQFF
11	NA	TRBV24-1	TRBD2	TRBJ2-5	TGTGCCACCAGTGACCGAGGGAGGGAATACTTC	CATSDRGREYF
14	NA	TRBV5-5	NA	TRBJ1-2	TGTGCCAGCAGCTTGGAACCAGGGGCTTATGGCTACACCTTC	CASSLEPGAYGYTF
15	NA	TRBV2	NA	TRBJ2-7	TGTGCCAGCAGTGAACGTGGAGTGGATACCTACGAGCAGTACTTC	CASSERGVDTYEQYF
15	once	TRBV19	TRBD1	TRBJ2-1	TGTGCCAGTAGCCCGACAGGGTCCGACTACAATGAGCAGTTCTTC	CASSPTGSDYNEQFF
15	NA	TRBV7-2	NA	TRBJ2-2	TGTGCCAGCAGCGCCACAGGGCCCTTCGCCGGGGAGCTGTTTTTT	CASSATGPFAGELFF
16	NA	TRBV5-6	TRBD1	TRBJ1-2	TGTGCCAGCAGCTCGATTTCCGGGACAGGGGGGGATGGCTACACCTTC	CASSSISGTGGDGYTF
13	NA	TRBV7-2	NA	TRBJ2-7	TGTGCCAGCAACAGGGGGGGCTCCTACGAGCAGTACTTC	CASNRGGSYEQYF
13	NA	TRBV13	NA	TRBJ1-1	TGTGCCAGCAGCGAATACAGAAACACTGAAGCTTTCTTT	CASSEYRNTEAFF